These T cell receptor beta chains were read from a single sample in a study of vaccination and CD4 T cells after COVID-19. Their target antigens are unknown. MiXCR, run by TCRdb on the PCR reads, gives a single entry per CDR3 protein. Among roughly 8,000 distinct CDR3 sequences listed, 40% to 65% were seen once. What was sequenced was CD4+ T cells from blood, cultured in vitro. Every receptor here comes from a human donor who had recovered from COVID-19. Each CDR3 is given with its conserved first and last residue. The D gene is left open where the match is weak. The listing skips clone size in some rows; elsewhere it reads once, few, many or a size class.

size	V	J	D	CDR3	DNA
.	TRBV6-1	TRBJ1-5	.	CASSETRRVHQPQHF	TGTGCCAGCAGTGAAACAAGGAGGGTGCATCAGCCCCAGCATTTT
.	TRBV11-2	TRBJ2-7	.	CASSLDGGFSYEQYF	TGTGCCAGCAGCTTAGATGGCGGCTTCTCCTACGAGCAGTACTTC
.	TRBV6-5	TRBJ1-1	TRBD1	CASSFLRQGGTEAFF	TGTGCCAGCAGTTTCCTCAGACAGGGCGGCACTGAAGCTTTCTTT
.	TRBV7-9	TRBJ2-1	.	CASSLAGRGNEQFF	TGTGCCAGCAGCTTAGCGGGACGGGGTAATGAGCAGTTCTTC
.	TRBV6-2/TRBV6-3	TRBJ2-2	TRBD2	CASSDGLAGAQTGELFF	TGTGCCAGCAGTGACGGACTAGCGGGAGCCCAGACCGGGGAGCTGTTTTTT
once	TRBV11-2	TRBJ2-5	.	CASSLDPYRETQYF	TGTGCCAGCAGCTTAGACCCCTACCGAGAGACCCAGTACTTC
.	TRBV5-4	TRBJ2-3	TRBD1	CASSLADRGQNTDTQYF	TGTGCCAGCAGCTTGGCCGACAGGGGTCAAAACACAGATACGCAGTATTTT
.	TRBV27	TRBJ2-1	TRBD2	CASKEASGNEQFF	TGTGCCAGCAAGGAGGCTAGCGGCAATGAGCAGTTCTTC
.	TRBV2	TRBJ2-3	TRBD2	CASRTPFSGGADTQYF	TGTGCCAGCAGGACTCCCTTTAGCGGGGGAGCAGATACGCAGTATTTT
few	TRBV20-1	TRBJ2-5	.	CSANSGLIQETQYF	TGCAGTGCTAATTCGGGGCTGATCCAAGAGACCCAGTACTTC
.	TRBV27	TRBJ2-2	.	CASSFDYYTGELFF	TGTGCCAGCAGTTTCGACTATTACACCGGGGAGCTGTTTTTT
large	TRBV20-1	TRBJ1-2	.	CSARTLINYGYTF	TGCAGTGCGCGGACCTTGATCAACTATGGCTACACCTTC
.	TRBV7-2	TRBJ2-5	TRBD2	CASSLVGTSETQYF	TGTGCCAGCAGCTTAGTTGGGACTAGTGAGACCCAGTACTTC
.	TRBV7-9	TRBJ2-5	.	CASSPGLGETQYF	TGTGCCAGCAGCCCGGGACTGGGGGAGACCCAGTACTTC
.	TRBV15	TRBJ2-4	TRBD1	CATSRERQGDIQYF	TGTGCCACCAGCAGAGAAAGGCAGGGGGACATTCAGTACTTC
few	TRBV7-2	TRBJ2-3	TRBD1	CASSVDRGTDTQYF	TGTGCCAGCAGCGTTGACAGGGGAACAGATACGCAGTATTTT
.	TRBV12-3/TRBV12-4	TRBJ1-1	.	CASSLAPVTEAFF	TGTGCCAGCAGTTTAGCCCCAGTGACTGAAGCTTTCTTT
.	TRBV19	TRBJ2-5	.	CASSIGQDQETQYF	TGTGCCAGTAGTATAGGTCAGGACCAAGAGACCCAGTACTTC
.	TRBV5-6	TRBJ2-4	.	CASSSRIELAKNIQYF	TGTGCCAGCAGCTCCCGGATTGAACTAGCCAAAAACATTCAGTACTTC
.	TRBV20-1	TRBJ2-7	TRBD1	CSARSTGAEQYF	TGCAGTGCTAGATCAACAGGGGCCGAGCAGTACTTC
.	TRBV20-1	TRBJ1-2	TRBD1	CSASSGQSNYGYTF	TGCAGTGCCTCCTCGGGACAGTCTAACTATGGCTACACCTTC
few	TRBV7-2	TRBJ2-3	TRBD2	CASSLVSSSGRAGTDTQYF	TGTGCCAGCAGCTTAGTGTCCTCTAGCGGGAGGGCGGGAACAGATACGCAGTATTTT
.	TRBV7-9	TRBJ1-4	TRBD1	CASSQDTGGGKLFF	TGTGCCAGCAGCCAAGATACAGGGGGCGGGAAACTGTTTTTT
.	TRBV11-3	TRBJ2-5	TRBD2	CASSRGGPETQYF	TGTGCCAGCAGCCGGGGGGGGCCGGAGACCCAGTACTTC